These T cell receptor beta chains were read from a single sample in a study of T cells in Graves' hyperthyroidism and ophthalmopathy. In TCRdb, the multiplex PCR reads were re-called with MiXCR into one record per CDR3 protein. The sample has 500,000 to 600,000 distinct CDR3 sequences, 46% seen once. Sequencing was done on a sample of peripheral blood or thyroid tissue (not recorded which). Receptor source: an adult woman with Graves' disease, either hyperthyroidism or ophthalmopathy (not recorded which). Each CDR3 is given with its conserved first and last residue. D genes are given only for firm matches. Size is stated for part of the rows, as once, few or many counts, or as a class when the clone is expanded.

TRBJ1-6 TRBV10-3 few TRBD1 TGTGCCACCATCGACCGGGACAGAAATTCACCCCTCCACTTT CATIDRDRNSPLHF
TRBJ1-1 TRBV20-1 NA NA TGCAGTGCACCCGAGAACACTGAAGCTTTCTTT CSAPENTEAFF
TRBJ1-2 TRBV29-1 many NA TGCAGCGTTGAGGAGGGAACGAACTATGGCTACACCTTC CSVEEGTNYGYTF
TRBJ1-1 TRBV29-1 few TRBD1 TGCAGCGCAAGGACAGGGGGCGGAAACACTGAAGCTTTCTTT CSARTGGGNTEAFF
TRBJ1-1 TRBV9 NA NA TGTGCCAGCAGCGTAGGTCAGGTCCCCACTGAAGCTTTCTTT CASSVGQVPTEAFF
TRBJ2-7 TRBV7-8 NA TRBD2 TGTGCCAGCAGCGTGACTAGCGGGAGAGTCTACGAGCAGTACTTC CASSVTSGRVYEQYF
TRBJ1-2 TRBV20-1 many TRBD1 TGCAGTGCTAGCGGACAGGGGGCCTGGTATGGCTACACCTTC CSASGQGAWYGYTF
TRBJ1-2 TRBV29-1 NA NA TGCAGCGTTGAAGATCGAGGGACCGGCTACACCTTC CSVEDRGTGYTF
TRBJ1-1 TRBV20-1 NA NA TGCAGTGCTAGATGGGCCGCCCGAAACACTGAAGCTTTCTTT CSARWAARNTEAFF
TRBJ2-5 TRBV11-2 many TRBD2 TGTGCCAGCACCATTGGTCGACTAGCGGGAATGGAGACCCAGTACTTC CASTIGRLAGMETQYF
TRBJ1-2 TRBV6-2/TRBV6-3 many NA TGTGCCAGCAGACAGGAGAGAGGCTATGGCTACACCTTC CASRQERGYGYTF
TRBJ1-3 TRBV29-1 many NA TGCAGCGTATTGGGGGCAGGGGCGCTCTCTGGAAACACCATATATTTT CSVLGAGALSGNTIYF
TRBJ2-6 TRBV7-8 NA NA TGTGCCAGCAGTCAGGCTCGGGACTCTGGGGCCAACGTCCTGACTTTC CASSQARDSGANVLTF
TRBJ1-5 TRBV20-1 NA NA TGCAGTGGGACAGACGGTAATCAGCCCCAGCATTTT CSGTDGNQPQHF
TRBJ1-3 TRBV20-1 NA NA TGCAGTGCTAGTGCGACGCCCCTGAACACCATATATTTT CSASATPLNTIYF
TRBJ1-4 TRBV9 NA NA TGTGCCAGCAGCACCGTGGGACGTGAAAAACTGTTTTTT CASSTVGREKLFF
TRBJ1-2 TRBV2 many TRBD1 TGTGCCAGCAGTTGGGGGACAGGGACCTATGGCTACACCTTC CASSWGTGTYGYTF